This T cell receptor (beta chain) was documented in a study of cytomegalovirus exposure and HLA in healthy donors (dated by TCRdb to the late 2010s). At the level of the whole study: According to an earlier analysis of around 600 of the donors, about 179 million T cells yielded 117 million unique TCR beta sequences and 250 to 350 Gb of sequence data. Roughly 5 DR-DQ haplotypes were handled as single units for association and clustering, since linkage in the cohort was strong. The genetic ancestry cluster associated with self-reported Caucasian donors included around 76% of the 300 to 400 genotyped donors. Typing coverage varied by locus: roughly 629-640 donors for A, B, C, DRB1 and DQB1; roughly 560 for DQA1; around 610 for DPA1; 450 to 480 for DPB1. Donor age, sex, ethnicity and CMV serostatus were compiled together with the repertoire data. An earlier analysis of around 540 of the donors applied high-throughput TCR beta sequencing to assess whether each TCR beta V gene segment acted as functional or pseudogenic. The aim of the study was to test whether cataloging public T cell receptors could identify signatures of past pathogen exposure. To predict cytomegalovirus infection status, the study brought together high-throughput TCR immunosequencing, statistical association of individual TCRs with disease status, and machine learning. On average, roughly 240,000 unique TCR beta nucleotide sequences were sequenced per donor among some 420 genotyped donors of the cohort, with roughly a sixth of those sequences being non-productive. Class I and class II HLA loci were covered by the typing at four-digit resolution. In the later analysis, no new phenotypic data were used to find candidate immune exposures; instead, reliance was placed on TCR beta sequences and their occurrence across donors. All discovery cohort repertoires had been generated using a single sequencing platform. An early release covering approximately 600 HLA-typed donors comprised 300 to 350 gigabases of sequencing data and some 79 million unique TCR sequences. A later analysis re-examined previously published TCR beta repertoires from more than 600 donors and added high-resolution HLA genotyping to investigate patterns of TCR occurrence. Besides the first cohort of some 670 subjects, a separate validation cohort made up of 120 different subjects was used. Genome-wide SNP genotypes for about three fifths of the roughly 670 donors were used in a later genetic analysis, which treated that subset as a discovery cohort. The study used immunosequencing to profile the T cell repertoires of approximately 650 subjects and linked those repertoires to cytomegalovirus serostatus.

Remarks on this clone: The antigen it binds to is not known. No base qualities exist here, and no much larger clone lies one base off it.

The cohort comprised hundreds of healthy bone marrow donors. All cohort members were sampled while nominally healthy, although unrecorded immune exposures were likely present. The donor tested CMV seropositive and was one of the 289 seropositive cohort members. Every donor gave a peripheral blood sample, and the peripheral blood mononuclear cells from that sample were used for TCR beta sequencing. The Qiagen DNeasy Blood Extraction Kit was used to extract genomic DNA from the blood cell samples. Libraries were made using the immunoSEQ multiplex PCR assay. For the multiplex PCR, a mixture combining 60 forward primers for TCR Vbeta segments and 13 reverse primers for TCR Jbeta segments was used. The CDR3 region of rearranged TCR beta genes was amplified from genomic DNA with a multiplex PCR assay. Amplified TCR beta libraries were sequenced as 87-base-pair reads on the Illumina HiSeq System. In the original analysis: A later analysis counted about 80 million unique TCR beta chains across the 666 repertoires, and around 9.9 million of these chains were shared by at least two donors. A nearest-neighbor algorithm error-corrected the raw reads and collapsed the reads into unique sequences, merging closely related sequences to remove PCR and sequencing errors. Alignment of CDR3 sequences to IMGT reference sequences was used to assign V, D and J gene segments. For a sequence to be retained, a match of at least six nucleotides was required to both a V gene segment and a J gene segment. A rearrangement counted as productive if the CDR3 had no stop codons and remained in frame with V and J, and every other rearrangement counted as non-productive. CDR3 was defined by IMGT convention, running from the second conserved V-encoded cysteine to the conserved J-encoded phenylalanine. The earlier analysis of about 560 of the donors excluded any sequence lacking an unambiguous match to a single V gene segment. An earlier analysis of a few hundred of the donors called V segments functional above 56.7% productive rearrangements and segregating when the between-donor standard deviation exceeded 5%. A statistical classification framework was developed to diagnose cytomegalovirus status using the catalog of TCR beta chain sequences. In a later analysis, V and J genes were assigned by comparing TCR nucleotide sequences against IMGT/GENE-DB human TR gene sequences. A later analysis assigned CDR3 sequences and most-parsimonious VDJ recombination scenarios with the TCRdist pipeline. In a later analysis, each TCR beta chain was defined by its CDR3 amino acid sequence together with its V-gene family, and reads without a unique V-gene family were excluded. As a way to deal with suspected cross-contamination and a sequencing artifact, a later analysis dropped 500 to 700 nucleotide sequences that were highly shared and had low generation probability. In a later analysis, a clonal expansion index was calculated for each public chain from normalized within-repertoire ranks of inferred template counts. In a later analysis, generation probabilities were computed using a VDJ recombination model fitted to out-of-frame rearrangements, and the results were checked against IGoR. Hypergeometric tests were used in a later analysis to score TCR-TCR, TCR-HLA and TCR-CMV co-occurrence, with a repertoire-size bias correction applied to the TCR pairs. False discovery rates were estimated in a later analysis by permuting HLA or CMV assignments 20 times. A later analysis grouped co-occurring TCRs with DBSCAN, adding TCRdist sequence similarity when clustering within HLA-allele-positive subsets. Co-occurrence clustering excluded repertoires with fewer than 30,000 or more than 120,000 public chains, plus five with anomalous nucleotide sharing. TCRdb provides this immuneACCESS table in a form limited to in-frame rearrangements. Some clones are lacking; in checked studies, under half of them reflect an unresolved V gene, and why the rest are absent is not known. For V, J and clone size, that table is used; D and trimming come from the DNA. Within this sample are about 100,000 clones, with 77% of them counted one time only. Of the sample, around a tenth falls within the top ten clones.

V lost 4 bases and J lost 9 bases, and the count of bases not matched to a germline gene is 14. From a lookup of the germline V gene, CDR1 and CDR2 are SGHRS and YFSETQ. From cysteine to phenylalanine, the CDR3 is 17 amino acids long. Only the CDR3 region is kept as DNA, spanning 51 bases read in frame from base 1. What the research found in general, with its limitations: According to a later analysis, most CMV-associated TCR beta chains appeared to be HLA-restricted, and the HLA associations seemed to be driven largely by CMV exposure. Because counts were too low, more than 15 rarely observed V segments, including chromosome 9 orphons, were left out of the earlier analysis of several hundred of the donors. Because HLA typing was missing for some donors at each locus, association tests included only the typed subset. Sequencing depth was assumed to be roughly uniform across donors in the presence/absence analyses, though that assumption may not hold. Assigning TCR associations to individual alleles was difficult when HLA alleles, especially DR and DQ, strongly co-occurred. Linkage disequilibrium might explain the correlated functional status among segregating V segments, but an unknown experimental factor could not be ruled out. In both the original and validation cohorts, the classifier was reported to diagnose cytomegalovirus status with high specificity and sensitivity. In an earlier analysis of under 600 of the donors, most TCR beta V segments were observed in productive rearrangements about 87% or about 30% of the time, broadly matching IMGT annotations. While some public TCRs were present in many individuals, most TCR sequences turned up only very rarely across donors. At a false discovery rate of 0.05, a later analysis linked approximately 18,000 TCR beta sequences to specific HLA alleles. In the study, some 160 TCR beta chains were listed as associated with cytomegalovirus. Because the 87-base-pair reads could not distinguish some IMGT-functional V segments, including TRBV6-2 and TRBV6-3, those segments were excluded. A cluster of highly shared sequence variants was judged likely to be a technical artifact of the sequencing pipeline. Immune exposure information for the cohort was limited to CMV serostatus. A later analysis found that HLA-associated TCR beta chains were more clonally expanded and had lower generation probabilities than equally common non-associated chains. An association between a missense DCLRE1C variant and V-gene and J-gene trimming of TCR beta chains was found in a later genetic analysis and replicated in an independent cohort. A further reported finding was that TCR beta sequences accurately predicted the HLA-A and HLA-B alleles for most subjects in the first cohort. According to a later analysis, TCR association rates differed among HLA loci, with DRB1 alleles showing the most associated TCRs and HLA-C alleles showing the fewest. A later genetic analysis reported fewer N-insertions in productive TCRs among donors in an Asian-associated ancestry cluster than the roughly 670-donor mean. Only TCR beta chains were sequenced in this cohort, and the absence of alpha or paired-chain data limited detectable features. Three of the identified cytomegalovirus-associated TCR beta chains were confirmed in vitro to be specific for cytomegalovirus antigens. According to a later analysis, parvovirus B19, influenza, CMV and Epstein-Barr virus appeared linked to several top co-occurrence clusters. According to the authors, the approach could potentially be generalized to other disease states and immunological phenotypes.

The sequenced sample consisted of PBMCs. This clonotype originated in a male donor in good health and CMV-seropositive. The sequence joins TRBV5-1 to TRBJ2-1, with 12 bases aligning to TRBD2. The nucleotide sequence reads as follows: TGCGCCAGCAGCCCCGGGGCGACTAGCGGGAGTGGCGGTGAGCAGTTCTTC. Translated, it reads CASSPGATSGSGGEQFF. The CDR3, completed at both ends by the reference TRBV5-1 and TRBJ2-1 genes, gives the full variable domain KAGVTQTPRYLIKTRGQQVTLSCSPISGHRSVSWYQQTPGQGLQFLFEYFSETQRNKGNFPGRFSGRQFSNSRSEMNVSTLELGDSALYLCASSPGATSGSGGEQFFGPGTRLTVL.